This TCR beta chain was recovered during a study of blood T cell repertoires in COVID-19. Study as a whole: The study drew acute and convalescent COVID-19 samples from the United States, Italy and Spain. The cDNA or gDNA used as material had been derived from T cells, B-cell-depleted T cells, or PBMCs.

In the original workflow: Using reference gene primer amplification, nucleated cell counts were estimated. Assay used: immunoSEQ multiplex PCR; TCRdb lists only in-frame clones, some missing. The V and J calls and clone size were taken over from that table, and D and trimming were inferred from the DNA. The sample has around 190,000 clones; around 79% are singletons. The CDR3 consists of 16 residues. Germline V gene sequence: CDR1 MNHNY, CDR2 SVGAGI (reference sequence). J gave up 4 bases and V 0 bases, and 3 bases lay outside the gene matches. What was sequenced was peripheral blood. This chain links TRBV6-6 with TRBJ2-2; 9 bases match TRBD2. This clonotype originated in a woman in her forties or fifties with acute or convalescent COVID-19. The CDR3, as DNA: TGTGCCAGCAGTTACTCGCTAGCGGGGCCCACCGGGGAGCTGTTTTTT. Its translation is CASSYSLAGPTGELFF.